The 6 T cell receptor beta chains below were found in one sample sequenced in a study of a mutant IDH1 vaccine in newly diagnosed glioma. The assay was immunoSEQ multiplex PCR, and TCRdb's table has in-frame clones only and misses some. This sample has 30,000 to 35,000 clones; about 85% occur once, and the top ten carry 4.8%. The time point denotes: baseline, week 1 (first vaccination visit). The treatment denotes: pre-vaccination baseline after standard-of-care therapy. Source: PBMCs, taken from a glioma patient treated with radiotherapy, temozolomide or both. The receptors stem from a middle-aged woman with glioma.

The J gene is TRBJ2-5, the V gene TRBV7-9; TRBD2 might be the D (6 bases). Germline V gives CDR1 SEHNR, CDR2 FQNEAQ (reference sequence). CDR3 length equals 15 residues. V was cut by 4 bases and J by 1 base, with 13 bases left in between. CDR3 residues: CASSSQAGRQETQYF. The CDR3 DNA reads TGTGCCAGCAGCTCGCAAGCGGGTCGCCAAGAGACCCAGTACTTC.

In this sample, this clone turned up once. The V gene is TRBV6-1, the J gene TRBJ1-6; the match to TRBD1 covers 9 bases. This CDR3 spans 13 amino acids. V dropped 6 bases and J dropped 10; count of bases not matched to a gene: 4. Per germline, CDR1 MNHNS and CDR2 SASEGT. CDR3 sequence (DNA): TGTGCCAGCAGGGACAGGGGCGACTCACCCCTCCACTTT. Its protein is CASRDRGDSPLHF.

This sequence joins TRBV6-5 and TRBJ1-2; a weak D match, TRBD1 (6 bases). The length of the CDR3 is 14 residues. Trimming pared 0 bases from V and 8 bases from J, leaving 13 bases between. Germline CDR1 and CDR2: MNHEY and SVGAGI. For the CDR3, the DNA is TGTGCCAGCAGTTACTCAAGGGGGGGGCGCGGCTACACCTTC. Residues: CASSYSRGGRGYTF.

The chain uses TRBV6-5 and TRBJ1-2; TRBD1 agrees at 9 bases. Germline V CDR1 and CDR2: MNHEY, SVGAGI. V shed 2 bases and J 1 base; nucleotides not matched to a gene: 5. CDR3 length: 16 residues. CDR3 sequence: CASSYGQGKVNYGYTF. The CDR3 bases are TGTGCCAGCAGTTACGGACAGGGGAAGGTTAACTATGGCTACACCTTC.

The rearrangement joins TRBV7-9 to TRBJ1-2; D gene uncertain. From germline, CDR1 is SEHNR and CDR2 FQNEAQ (reference sequence). Between the trimmed V and J ends, which lost 0 bases and 3 bases, there was a span of 5 bases. The CDR3 length is 13 residues. CDR3 nucleotide sequence: TGTGCCAGCAGCTTAGCAGACCACTATGGCTACACCTTC. Translated: CASSLADHYGYTF.

The chain carries TRBV6-5 and TRBJ1-3; no clear D gene. Trimming removed 0 bases from V and 3 bases from J, with 6 bases in between. The CDR3 has 14 residues. Looked up from germline, CDR1 is MNHEY and CDR2 is SVGAGI. CDR3 DNA: TGTGCCAGCAGTTACTCGATGGTTGGAAACACCATATATTTT. Translation gives CASSYSMVGNTIYF.